Listed below are T cell receptor beta chains from one sample, sequenced in a study of blood T cell repertoires in COVID-19. The data were produced by immunoSEQ multiplex PCR, yet TCRdb's version contains in-frame clones alone and is incomplete. The table has hundreds of thousands of clones, roughly 83% seen once; the top ten hold roughly a tenth. The sequenced sample was peripheral blood. These receptor sequences come from a woman at least 80 years old with acute or convalescent COVID-19. Both conserved end residues are part of each CDR3. D genes are given only for firm matches. The size entry is marked missing in some rows and otherwise reads once, few, many or a size class.

j_call d_call v_call clone_size cdr3_nt cdr3_aa
TRBJ2-2 . TRBV7-6 once TGTGCCAGCAGCTTAATAGGGGGCACCGGGGAGCTGTTTTTT CASSLIGGTGELFF
TRBJ2-7 TRBD2 TRBV18 . TGTGCCAGCTCACGACCCGGGACTAGCGGGGGCCACGAGCAGTACTTC CASSRPGTSGGHEQYF
TRBJ1-1 . TRBV11-2 . TGTGCCAGCAGCTCCCTTCTGGGGAGGACTGAAGCTTTCTTT CASSSLLGRTEAFF
TRBJ1-4 . TRBV5-6 . TGTGCCAGCAGCCGCAGGGGCGGGGAAAAACTGTTTTTT CASSRRGGEKLFF
TRBJ2-2 . TRBV14 . TGTGCCAGCAGCCAAACGAGGACCGGGGAGCTGTTTTTT CASSQTRTGELFF
TRBJ2-3 . TRBV24-1 . TGTGCCACCAGCGGAGGAGGAGATACGCAGTATTTT CATSGGGDTQYF
TRBJ2-3 . TRBV2 . TGTGCCACCTCCCGCACAGATACGCAGTATTTT CATSRTDTQYF
TRBJ1-2 TRBD1 TRBV28 . TGTGCCAGCAGATCCGGGACAGGGATACTTGGCTACACCTTC CASRSGTGILGYTF
TRBJ1-5 TRBD1 TRBV4-2 once TGTGCCAGCGGCCTGGACAGGCGGAATCAGCCCCAGCATTTT CASGLDRRNQPQHF
TRBJ1-4 . TRBV19 . TGTGCCAGTAGTCCTTGGGCCCGGGGTAATGAAAAACTGTTTTTT CASSPWARGNEKLFF
TRBJ1-3 . TRBV5-1 few TGCGCCAGCAGCACCGCCGGGGGAGCTGGAAACACCATATATTTT CASSTAGGAGNTIYF
TRBJ2-1 . TRBV19 . TGTGCCAGTAGTATAGGGCGACAGACCTACAATGAGCAGTTCTTC CASSIGRQTYNEQFF
TRBJ1-2 . TRBV28 . TGTGCCGGGGGGGACACCCGCTTCGAGGTCTATGGCTACACCTTC CAGGDTRFEVYGYTF
TRBJ1-3 . TRBV12-3/TRBV12-4 . TGTGCCAGCAGGGGGGCCCCGGAGAACACCATATATTTT CASRGAPENTIYF
TRBJ2-7 . TRBV19 . TGTGCCAGTAGAGAGGCCGGGACAAGCTCCTACGAGCAGTACTTC CASREAGTSSYEQYF
TRBJ2-1 TRBD1 TRBV7-2 . TGTGCCAGCAGCTTAGGTACAGGGGCCCTATACAATGAGCAGTTCTTC CASSLGTGALYNEQFF
TRBJ1-2 TRBD1 TRBV6-6 . TGTGCCAGCACCAGGGGGACAGACTATGGCTACACCTTC CASTRGTDYGYTF
TRBJ1-2 TRBD1 TRBV6-5 . TGTGCCAGCAGTTACACTGGACAGGGAGCGGGCTATGGCTACACCTTC CASSYTGQGAGYGYTF
TRBJ1-5 . TRBV27 few TGTGCCAGCAGTGTCAATAGACAGACCTATAGCAATCAGCCCCAGCATTTT CASSVNRQTYSNQPQHF
TRBJ2-1 . TRBV27 . TGTGCCAGCAGTCCCCTTACTAAGCCATACAATGAGCAGTTCTTC CASSPLTKPYNEQFF
TRBJ1-6 TRBD1 TRBV5-1 . TGCGCCAGCAGCTTGGGGGACAGGGCTTCCTATAATTCACCCCTCCACTTT CASSLGDRASYNSPLHF
TRBJ2-2 TRBD2 TRBV4-2 . TGTGCCAGCAGCCAAGTAGGGCTAGCGGGGGGGCCGAGGGAGCTGTTTTTT CASSQVGLAGGPRELFF
TRBJ1-1 . TRBV28 . TGTGCCAGCAGTTTATCCAGGGGAAGGACTGAAGCTTTCTTT CASSLSRGRTEAFF
TRBJ2-1 TRBD2 TRBV2 . TGTGCCAGCAGTGGGACTAGTCTAGGGACGTGGAGCAATGAGCAGTTCTTC CASSGTSLGTWSNEQFF
TRBJ2-1 . TRBV7-8 . TGTGCCAGTGAGACAGGCTCCTACAATGAGCAGTTCTTC CASETGSYNEQFF
TRBJ2-3 . TRBV19 . TGTGCCAGTAGTATGTCTAGAGATACGCAGTATTTT CASSMSRDTQYF
TRBJ2-7 . TRBV19 . TGTGCCAGTAGTACTTTCCTGGGGACGGGACACTACGAGCAGTACTTC CASSTFLGTGHYEQYF
TRBJ2-7 TRBD2 TRBV30 . TGTGCCTGGAGTGTCGAGCGGGGCTCCTACGAGCAGTACTTC CAWSVERGSYEQYF
TRBJ2-7 TRBD1 TRBV6-5 many TGTGCCAGCAGTAGGGACAGGTTCCTTCTATACGAGCAGTACTTC CASSRDRFLLYEQYF